The clone carrying this T cell receptor beta chain was picked up many times. Its specificity is unknown. The data derive from a study of prognosis after radiotherapy for stage I lung cancer. Notes on the study in general: After stereotactic body radiation therapy, median unique TCR clones were about 7,000, down from 10,088.

With two-round multiplex PCR, TCR beta CDR3 sequences were amplified from genomic DNA. Round-one PCR had primers specific to each TRBV and TRBJ gene. TCRdb called the multiplex PCR reads again in MiXCR, with one record for every CDR3 protein. Of 20,000 or so distinct CDR3 sequences listed, about 26% were seen once; the top ten hold roughly 22%. Germline lookup yields CDR1 MGHRA and CDR2 YSYEKL. Trimming took 0 bases from V and 0 from J, leaving 8 bases between them. This CDR3 has 15 residues. This receptor was obtained from a donor over 45 with non-small cell lung cancer. The specimen was PBMCs, collected before or after stereotactic body radiation therapy (not recorded which). The chain joins TRBV4-1 to TRBJ1-2; D is unclear. CDR3 amino acids: CASSQDDRPNYGYTF. The CDR3 DNA reads TGCGCCAGCAGCCAAGATGATCGGCCTAACTATGGCTACACCTTC.